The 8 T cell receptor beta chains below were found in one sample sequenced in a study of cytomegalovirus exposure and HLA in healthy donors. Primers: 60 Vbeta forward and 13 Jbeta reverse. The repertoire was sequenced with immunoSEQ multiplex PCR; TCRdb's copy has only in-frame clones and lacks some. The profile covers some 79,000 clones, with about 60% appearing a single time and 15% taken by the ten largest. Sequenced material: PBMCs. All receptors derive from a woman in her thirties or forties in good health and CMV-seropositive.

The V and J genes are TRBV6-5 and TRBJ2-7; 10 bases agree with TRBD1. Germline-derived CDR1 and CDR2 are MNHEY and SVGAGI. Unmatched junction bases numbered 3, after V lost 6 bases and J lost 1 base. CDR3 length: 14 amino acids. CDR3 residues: CASRRGQGSYEQYF. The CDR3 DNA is TGTGCCAGCAGGAGGGGACAGGGGTCCTACGAGCAGTACTTC.

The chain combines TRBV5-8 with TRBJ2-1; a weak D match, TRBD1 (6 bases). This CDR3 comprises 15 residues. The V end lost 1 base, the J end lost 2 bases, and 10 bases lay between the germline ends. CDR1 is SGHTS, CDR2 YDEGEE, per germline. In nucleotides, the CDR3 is TGTGCCAGCAGCTTGTTCGGGGACACCTACAATGAGCAGTTCTTC. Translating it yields CASSLFGDTYNEQFF. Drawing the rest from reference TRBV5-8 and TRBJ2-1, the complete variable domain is EAGVTQSPTHLIKTRGQQATLRCSPISGHTSVYWYQQALGLGLQFLLWYDEGEERNRGNFPPRFSGRQFPNYSSELNVNALELEDSALYLCASSLFGDTYNEQFFGPGTRLTVL.

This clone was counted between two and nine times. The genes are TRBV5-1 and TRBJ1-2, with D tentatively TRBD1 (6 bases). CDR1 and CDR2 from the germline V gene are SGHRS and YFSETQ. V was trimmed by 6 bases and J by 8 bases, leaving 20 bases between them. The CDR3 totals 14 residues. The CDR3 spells CASTEGQPTGGYTF. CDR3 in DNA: TGCGCCAGCACCGAAGGACAGCCAACGGGGGGCTACACCTTC.

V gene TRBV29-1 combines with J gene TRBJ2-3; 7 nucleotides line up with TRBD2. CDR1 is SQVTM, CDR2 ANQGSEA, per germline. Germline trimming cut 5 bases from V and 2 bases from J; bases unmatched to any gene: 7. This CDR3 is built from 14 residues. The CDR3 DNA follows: TGCAGCGTTCGAAGGGCGGGGGTCACAGATACGCAGTATTTT. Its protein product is CSVRRAGVTDTQYF.

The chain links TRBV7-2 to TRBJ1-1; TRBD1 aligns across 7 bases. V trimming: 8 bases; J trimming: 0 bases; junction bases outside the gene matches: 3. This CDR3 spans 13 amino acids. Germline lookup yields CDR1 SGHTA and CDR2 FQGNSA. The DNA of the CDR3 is TGTGCCAGCGGACAGGACATGAACACTGAAGCTTTCTTT. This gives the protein CASGQDMNTEAFF.

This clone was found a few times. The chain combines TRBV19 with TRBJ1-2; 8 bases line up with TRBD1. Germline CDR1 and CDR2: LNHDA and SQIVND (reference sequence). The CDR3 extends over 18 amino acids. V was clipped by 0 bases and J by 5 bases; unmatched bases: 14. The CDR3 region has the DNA TGTGCCAGTAGTATAGATGGCCCTTTGGGACAGGACCCTTATGGCTACACCTTC. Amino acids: CASSIDGPLGQDPYGYTF.

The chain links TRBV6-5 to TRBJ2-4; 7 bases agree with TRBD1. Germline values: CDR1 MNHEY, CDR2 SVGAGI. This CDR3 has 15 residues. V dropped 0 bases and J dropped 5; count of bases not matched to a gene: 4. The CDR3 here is CASSYSTGVQNIQYF. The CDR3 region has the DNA TGTGCCAGCAGTTACTCCACAGGGGTTCAAAACATTCAGTACTTC.

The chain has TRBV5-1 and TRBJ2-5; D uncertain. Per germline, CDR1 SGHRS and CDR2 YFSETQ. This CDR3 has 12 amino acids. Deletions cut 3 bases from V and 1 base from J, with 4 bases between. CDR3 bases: TGCGCCAGCAGCTACTCCCAAGAGACCCAGTACTTC. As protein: CASSYSQETQYF.